This T cell receptor beta chain was identified in a study of blood T cell repertoires in COVID-19. Study-level information: Sources were T cells, B-cell-depleted T cells, or PBMCs; the material itself was cDNA or gDNA.

This clone was found a few times. Those enrolled in Seattle joined during active infection and were followed longitudinally afterward. Under the authors' procedure: Amplification of reference gene primers was used by the study to estimate nucleated cell counts. TCRdb's table, derived via immunoSEQ multiplex PCR, lists solely in-frame clones and lacks some. V, J and clone size derive from that table, while D and trimming were established from the DNA sequence. The sample records about 150,000 clones, more than 85% being singletons. The CDR3 is made up of 15 amino acids. Germline CDR1 is MDHEN and CDR2 is SYDVKM. Trimming stripped 5 bases from V and 0 bases from J, with 12 bases between.

The specimen was peripheral blood. This chain joins TRBV28 and TRBJ2-3; TRBD2 might be the D (5 bases). The TCR originated in a man aged 55 to 70 with COVID-19, enrolled during active disease. CDR3 in amino acids: CASSGPGSSTDTQYF. The CDR3 coding sequence is TGTGCCAGCAGTGGACCGGGATCTAGCACAGATACGCAGTATTTT. The variable domain in full, with the rest retrieved from reference TRBV28 and TRBJ2-3, is DVKVTQSSRYLVKRTGEKVFLECVQDMDHENMFWYRQDPGLGLRLIYFSYDVKMKEKGDIPEGYSVSREKKERFSLILESASTNQTSMYLCASSGPGSSTDTQYFGPGTRLTVL.